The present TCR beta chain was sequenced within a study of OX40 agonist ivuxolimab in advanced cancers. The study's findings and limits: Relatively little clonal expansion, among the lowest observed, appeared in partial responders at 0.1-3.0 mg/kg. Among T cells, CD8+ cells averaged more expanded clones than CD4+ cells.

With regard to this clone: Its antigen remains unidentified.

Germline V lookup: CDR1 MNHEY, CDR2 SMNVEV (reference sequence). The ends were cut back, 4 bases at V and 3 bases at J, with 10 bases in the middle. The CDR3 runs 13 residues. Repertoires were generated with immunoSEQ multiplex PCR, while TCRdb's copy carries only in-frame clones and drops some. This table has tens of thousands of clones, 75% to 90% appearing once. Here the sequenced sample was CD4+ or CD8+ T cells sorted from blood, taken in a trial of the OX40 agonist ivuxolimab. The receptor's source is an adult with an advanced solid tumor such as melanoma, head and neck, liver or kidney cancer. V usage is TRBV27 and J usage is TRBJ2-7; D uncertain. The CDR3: CASSSTPFYEQYF. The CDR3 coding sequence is TGTGCCAGCAGTTCCACACCCTTCTACGAGCAGTACTTC.